Below, 8 T cell receptor beta chains from the same sample are listed, as sequenced in a study of T cells expressing NK-cell markers. TCRdb reanalyzed the 5' RACE reads, giving one entry per CDR3 protein sequence and no DNA. The sample features under 200,000 distinct CDR3 sequences, with about a fifth in its top ten. Material for sequencing was blood T cells: a sorted CD56 or NKG2C T cell subset, CD4+ or CD8+ T cells, or bulk PBMC T cells (not recorded which). All receptors derive from a woman aged 18-70 years in good health.

The rearrangement links TRBV9 to TRBJ2-3. CDR1 is SGDLS, CDR2 YYNGEE, per germline. The CDR3 length is 15 residues. This chain's CDR3 is CASSVASVVPDTQYF.

This chain links TRBV6-1 with TRBJ2-4; the D gene TCRdb calls, TRBD1, cannot be checked with no DNA. CDR1 is MNHNS, CDR2 SASEGT, per germline. The CDR3 runs to 14 residues. Here the CDR3 reads CASYSGGAKNIQYF.

The genes are TRBV5-5 and TRBJ2-1; without DNA, the TCRdb call of TRBD2 cannot be checked. Germline V gene data show CDR1 as SGHKS and CDR2 as YYEKEE (reference sequence). There are 15 residues in the CDR3. The CDR3 spells CASSRGLAGYNEQFF. The complete variable domain, with remaining parts taken from reference TRBV5-5 and TRBJ2-1, reads DAGVTQSPTHLIKTRGQQVTLRCSPISGHKSVSWYQQVLGQGPQFIFQYYEKEERGRGNFPDRFSARQFPNYSSELNVNALLLGDSALYLCASSRGLAGYNEQFFGPGTRLTVL.

J is TRBJ2-7 and V is TRBV29-1; with no DNA, the TCRdb D assignment of TRBD1 cannot be verified. The CDR3 consists of 15 residues. The germline V gene encodes CDR1 SQVTM and CDR2 ANQGSEA. This CDR3 is CSVEGEDRAGYEQYF.

The chain couples TRBV12-3 or TRBV12-4 to TRBJ1-1. The CDR3 runs 13 residues. Here the CDR3 reads CASSLAQETEAFF.

This sequence joins TRBV19 and TRBJ2-7; the TCRdb call, TRBD1, lacks DNA for checking. The CDR3 is 16 residues long. CDR1 is LNHDA and CDR2 is SQIVND in the germline V gene (reference sequence). The CDR3 reads CASSIAGGQGTREQYF.

The V gene is TRBV3-1, the J gene TRBJ1-2; as DNA is missing, the TRBD1 call by TCRdb cannot be tested. The germline gives CDR1 LGHDT, CDR2 YNNKEL (reference sequence). The CDR3 runs 14 residues. The CDR3 loop reads CASSHGPENYGYTF. The full variable domain, in which reference TRBV3-1 and TRBJ1-2 provide the parts outside the CDR3, is DTAVSQTPKYLVTQMGNDKSIKCEQNLGHDTMYWYKQDSKKFLKIMFSYNNKELIINETVPNRFSPKSPDKAHLNLHINSLELGDSAVYFCASSHGPENYGYTFGSGTRLTVV.

V gene TRBV5-1 combines with J gene TRBJ2-1; TCRdb designates TRBD1, a call that cannot be tested without DNA. Germline V CDR1 and CDR2: SGHRS, YFSETQ. The CDR3 contains 16 residues. CDR3 sequence: CASSRRRQGGYNEQFF.